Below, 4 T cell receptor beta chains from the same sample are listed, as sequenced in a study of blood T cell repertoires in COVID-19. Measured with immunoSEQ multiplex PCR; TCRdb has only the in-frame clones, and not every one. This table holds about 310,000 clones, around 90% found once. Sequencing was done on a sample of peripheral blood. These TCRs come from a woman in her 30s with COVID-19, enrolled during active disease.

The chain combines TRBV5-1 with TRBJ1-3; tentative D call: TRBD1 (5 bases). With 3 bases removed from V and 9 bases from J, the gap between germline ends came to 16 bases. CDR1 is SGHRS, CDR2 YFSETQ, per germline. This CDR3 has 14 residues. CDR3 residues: CASSSTDSYGTIYF. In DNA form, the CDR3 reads TGCGCCAGCAGCTCGACTGACAGCTACGGCACCATATATTTT.

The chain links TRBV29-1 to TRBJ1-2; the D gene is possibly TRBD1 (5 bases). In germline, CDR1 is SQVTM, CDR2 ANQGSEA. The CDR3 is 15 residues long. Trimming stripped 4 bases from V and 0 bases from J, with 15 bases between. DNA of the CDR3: TGCAGCGTTGCCCTCCAGGAAGGGGCTAACTATGGCTACACCTTC. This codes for CSVALQEGANYGYTF.

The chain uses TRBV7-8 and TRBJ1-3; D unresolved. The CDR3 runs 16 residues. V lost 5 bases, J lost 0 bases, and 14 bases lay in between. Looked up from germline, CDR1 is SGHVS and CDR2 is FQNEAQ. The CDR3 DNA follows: TGTGCCAGCAGCGCCGGCGGGAGAATCTCTGGAAACACCATATATTTT. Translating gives CASSAGGRISGNTIYF.

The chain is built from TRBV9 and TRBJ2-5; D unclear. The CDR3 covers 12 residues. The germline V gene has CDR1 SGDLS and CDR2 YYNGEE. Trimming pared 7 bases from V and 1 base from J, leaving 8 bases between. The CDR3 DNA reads TGTGCCAGCGGTCACGGCCAAGAGACCCAGTACTTC. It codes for CASGHGQETQYF.